This T cell receptor beta chain derives from a study of spatial heterogeneity in lung cancer (dated by TCRdb to about 2019). For the study in its entirety: Beta-chain transcripts were consistently detected in greater numbers than alpha-chain transcripts, which likely reflects a higher abundance of beta-chain transcripts. In tumor regions, TCR transcript counts showed a strong correlation with a T cell transcriptional module score from matched bulk RNA-seq. In the raw uncorrected reads, each unique combination of TCR and UMI appeared more than ten times on average. In non-small cell lung cancer, the study made a quantitative comparison of TCR alpha and beta repertoires among multiple tumor regions, matched nontumor lung and blood. Nonsynonymous mutation counts, determined by whole-exome sequencing of tumor tissue, were related to TCR repertoire features. At surgery, both alpha and beta chains were TCR-sequenced in more than 200 tumor regions, approximately 64 matched nontumor lung samples and some 58 PBMC samples.

The sample's time point label, in plain terms: sample taken at primary tumor resection. Donors were some 70 patients with early-stage, untreated non-small cell lung cancer from the lung TRACERx cohort. For TCR sequencing, whole RNA was extracted from tumor and nontumor lung tissue, or from cryopreserved PBMC samples, and no cell sorting was done. Patients were selected for TCR sequencing only if sufficient RNA was available from at least two tumor regions. Tumor and adjacent nontumor lung specimens were reviewed by a lung pathologist before selection. Relative to germline, V is 0 bases shorter and J is 3 bases shorter, with 14 bases between their ends. From cysteine to phenylalanine, the CDR3 is 16 amino acids long. Only CDR3 DNA is held: 48 bases, read in frame from base 1. From a lookup of the germline V gene, CDR1 and CDR2 are SGHRS and YFSETQ. Library preparation employed 5' RACE. Sequenced on a NextSeq 500. In the TCR library protocol, a unique molecular identifier was attached to each TCR cDNA molecule so that PCR and sequencing errors could be corrected. Turning to the authors' computational methods: TCR identification, UMI-based error correction and CDR3 extraction were performed with Decombinator tools. TCRs above a frequency of 2 per 1,000, corresponding to the top 1% of the tumor frequency distribution, were defined as expanded. Expanded tumor TCRs were classed as regional if statistically deemed absent (corrected P<0.05) from at least one tumor region, otherwise ubiquitous. Rényi diversity was computed with the R vegan package after subsampling each repertoire 100 times to 5,000 TCRs. CDR3 similarity networks were built from amino acid triplet string-kernel similarity, with CDR3s being connected when pairwise similarity was above 0.82. TCRdb handled the public reads itself, with Q25 trimming in fastp and clone calling in MiXCR, and kept productive beta chains. Here each entry gathers all rows of one CDR3 protein and keeps the most common genes and DNA. TCRdb, rather than the study authors, made the V and J calls. The sample data list approximately 1,600 distinct CDR3 sequences, and roughly a fifth of these were observed just once. The top ten constitute 21% of the sample.

This clonotype turned up a few times. It has no known antigen specificity. The sample holds no much larger clone one base away, and base qualities are not on file. Overall results and qualifications from the work: Additional single-cell paired TCR alpha and beta sequencing was considered necessary to confirm, at a functional level, the hypothesis that regional TCRs recognize regional mutations. The tumor nonsynonymous mutation count correlated with the number of expanded alpha and beta TCRs within the tumor. TCR-seq was estimated to cover only approximately 7% of tumor T cells for alpha chains and about 13% for beta chains. Counts of ubiquitous and regional expanded TCRs were found to correlate with counts of ubiquitous and regional nonsynonymous mutations, respectively.

This sequence was found in a male donor with early-stage non-small cell lung cancer. The V and J genes are TRBV5-1 and TRBJ2-3; a tentative D match to TRBD2 spans 7 bases. Sequenced here: lung tumor tissue, sampled at surgery. The CDR3 protein sequence reads: CASSLENREGTDTQYF. The sequenced DNA is TGCGCCAGCAGCTTGGAGAACAGGGAGGGGACAGATACGCAGTATTTT.